This TCR beta chain came from a study of blood T cells in healthy people across ages. A sample-barcoded 5' primer and a J-beta primer mix were used in a second PCR of roughly 6 to 11 cycles. The yield of each sample was at least 2.5 million CDR3-containing paired-end reads. TCRdb analysed the 5' RACE reads with MiXCR anew, one entry per CDR3 protein. The sample has around 2 million distinct CDR3 sequences; 39% are singletons. After removal of 0 bases from V and 4 bases from J, the junction contained 11 bases not matched to a gene. This CDR3 is 17 amino acids long. Germline CDR1 is MNHEY and CDR2 is SVGEGT.

Material: blood. The receptor's source is a human donor in good health. The rearrangement links TRBV6-2 or TRBV6-3 to TRBJ2-7, with 8 bases lining up with TRBD2. This CDR3 is CASSYSSKRGLRYEQYF. The DNA of the CDR3 is TGTGCCAGCAGTTACTCTTCCAAGCGGGGGTTAAGGTACGAGCAGTACTTC.